This T cell receptor (beta chain) was profiled in a study of blood T cell repertoires in COVID-19. Study overall: There were acute and convalescent COVID-19 samples, and they came from the United States, Italy and Spain. The analysed material was cDNA or gDNA that came from T cells, B-cell-depleted T cells, or PBMCs.

Trimming left V 4 bases short and J 1 base short, with 11 bases between. Germline V CDR1 and CDR2: SGHRS, YFSETQ. The CDR3 loop spans 14 amino acids. As processed by the authors: The assay estimated nucleated cells by amplifying reference gene primers. TCRdb's table, derived via immunoSEQ multiplex PCR, lists solely in-frame clones and lacks some. Clonal size and the V and J genes are those of that table, whereas D and trimming came from the DNA. This sample has about 68,000 clones; almost 85% occur once, and the top ten carry 8.5% to 10%. The rearrangement links TRBV5-1 to TRBJ1-1, with D possibly matching TRBD1 (5 bases). Sequenced material: peripheral blood. This TCR was sampled from a man in his fifties or sixties with active COVID-19. In DNA form, the CDR3 reads TGCGCCAGCAGCGTCGGTAGGGGGAACACTGAAGCTTTCTTT. Translated: CASSVGRGNTEAFF.